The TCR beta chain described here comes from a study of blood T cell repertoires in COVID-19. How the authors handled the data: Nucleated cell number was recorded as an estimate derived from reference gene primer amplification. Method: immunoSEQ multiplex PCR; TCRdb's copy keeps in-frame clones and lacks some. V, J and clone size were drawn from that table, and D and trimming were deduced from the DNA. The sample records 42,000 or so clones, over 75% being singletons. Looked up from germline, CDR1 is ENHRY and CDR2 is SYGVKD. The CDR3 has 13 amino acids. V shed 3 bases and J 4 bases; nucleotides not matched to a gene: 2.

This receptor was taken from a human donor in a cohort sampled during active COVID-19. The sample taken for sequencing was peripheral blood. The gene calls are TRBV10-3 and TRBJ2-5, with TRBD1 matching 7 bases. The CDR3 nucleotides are TGTGCCATCAGTGATAGACAGGGAGAGACCCAGTACTTC. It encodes CAISDRQGETQYF.